A single sample gave rise to the 13 T cell receptor beta chains below, sequenced in a study of neurological immune-mediated disorders. A single record per CDR3 protein comes from TCRdb applying MiXCR to the 5' RACE reads. The profile shows fewer than 55,000 distinct CDR3 sequences, roughly 6% of them singletons. The sample consisted of CD4+ T cells from blood. The receptor source for this set is a middle-aged woman in good health.

A note on this clonotype: This may arise from a read error, as a much more abundant clone is one base away. The chain uses TRBV5-5 and TRBJ2-3; 8 positions match TRBD1. The CDR3 covers 15 residues. Germline lookup yields CDR1 SGHKS and CDR2 YYEKEE (reference sequence). DNA of the CDR3: TGTACCAGCACCTTACAGGGGGTTAGCACAGATACGCAGTATTTT. Protein sequence: CTSTLQGVSTDTQYF. The full variable domain, with the rest looked up from reference TRBV5-5 and TRBJ2-3, is DAGVTQSPTHLIKTRGQQVTLRCSPISGHKSVSWYQQVLGQGPQFIFQYYEKEERGRGNFPDRFSARQFPNYSSELNVNALLLGDSALYLCTSTLQGVSTDTQYFGPGTRLTVL.

This clonotype appeared many times. The J gene is TRBJ1-3, the V gene TRBV5-1, with D uncertain. V was cut by 5 bases and J by 4 bases, with 13 bases left in between. CDR1 is SGHRS, CDR2 YFSETQ, per germline. The CDR3 runs 14 residues. The CDR3 nucleotides read TGCGCCAGCAGTCTCGGGATGGCCGGAAACACCATATATTTT. It specifies CASSLGMAGNTIYF. The complete variable domain, with remaining parts taken from reference TRBV5-1 and TRBJ1-3, reads KAGVTQTPRYLIKTRGQQVTLSCSPISGHRSVSWYQQTPGQGLQFLFEYFSETQRNKGNFPGRFSGRQFSNSRSEMNVSTLELGDSALYLCASSLGMAGNTIYFGEGSWLTVV.

This clonotype was found many times. The J gene is TRBJ2-5, the V gene TRBV29-1; D unclear. Germline V gene data show CDR1 as SQVTM and CDR2 as ANQGSEA. The CDR3 length is 16 residues. Trimming pared 6 bases from V and 1 base from J, leaving 21 bases between. The CDR3 loop reads CSVDTWASFLQETQYF. For the CDR3, the DNA is TGCAGCGTCGACACCTGGGCTTCCTTTCTCCAAGAGACCCAGTACTTC. Full variable domain (outside the CDR3, taken from reference TRBV29-1 and TRBJ2-5): SAVISQKPSRDICQRGTSLTIQCQVDSQVTMMFWYRQQPGQSLTLIATANQGSEATYESGFVIDKFPISRPNLTFSTLTVSNMSPEDSSIYLCSVDTWASFLQETQYFGPGTRLLVL.

The sample holds many counts of this clonotype. V gene TRBV6-5 combines with J gene TRBJ2-1, with TRBD2 matching over 11 bases. The trim removed 6 bases at V and 9 bases at J, leaving 10 bases unmatched. Looked up from germline, CDR1 is MNHEY and CDR2 is SVGAGI. The CDR3 has 15 residues. CDR3 coding DNA: TGTGCCAGCAGGGATAGCGGGAGGGCCGGCGGTGAGCAGTTCTTC. Translating it yields CASRDSGRAGGEQFF.

In its sample, this clonotype was seen many times. J is TRBJ2-7 and V is TRBV7-8, with D unresolved. Trimming took off 3 bases at V and 2 bases at J, with 11 bases between the two ends. CDR1 and CDR2 from the germline V gene are SGHVS and FQNEAQ. The CDR3 is made up of 14 amino acids. CDR3 in DNA: TGTGCCAGCAGCTTTTTCGGTATAACCTACGAGCAGTACTTC. It yields the protein CASSFFGITYEQYF.

This clonotype was found many times. The chain is built from TRBV5-1 and TRBJ2-6; D is uncertain. V was shortened by 4 bases and J by 0 bases, with 5 bases between the two germline ends. The germline gives CDR1 SGHRS, CDR2 YFSETQ. The CDR3 is made up of 14 amino acids. The DNA for the CDR3 is TGCGCCAGCAGCGAGTTCTCTGGGGCCAACGTCCTGACTTTC. It translates to CASSEFSGANVLTF.

This clonotype has at least ten counts. This chain uses TRBV28 with TRBJ2-2; D gene ambiguous. Trimming cost V 6 bases and J 5 bases, with 4 bases left between them. The CDR3 is 11 amino acids. Germline V gives CDR1 MDHEN, CDR2 SYDVKM. CDR3 nucleotide sequence: TGTGCCAGCAGCTTGACCGGGGAGCTGTTTTTT. Translation: CASSLTGELFF.

This clonotype was counted at least ten times. The rearrangement joins TRBV7-2 to TRBJ2-7; D is uncertain. Trimming removed 4 bases from V and 2 bases from J, with 9 bases in between. Per the germline V gene, CDR1 is SGHTA and CDR2 is FQGNSA. The CDR3 extends over 13 amino acids. CDR3 coding DNA: TGTGCCAGCAGCTACAGCCCCCCCTACGAGCAGTACTTC. Translation: CASSYSPPYEQYF.

V is TRBV5-5 and J is TRBJ2-7; 11 nucleotides align to TRBD1. The germline CDR1 and CDR2 sequences are SGHKS and YYEKEE (reference sequence). This CDR3 comprises 17 residues. Trimming cost V 4 bases and J 3 bases; bases outside gene matches: 12. The CDR3 loop is CASSMDRGLNGHYEQYF. CDR3 DNA sequence: TGTGCCAGCAGCATGGACAGGGGGCTAAATGGGCACTACGAGCAGTACTTC.

The table lists this clonotype with many counts. The V and J genes are TRBV11-3 and TRBJ2-5, with 8 nucleotides matching TRBD2. Trimming cost V 5 bases and J 2 bases; bases outside gene matches: 4. The CDR3 spans 14 residues. Germline loops: CDR1 SGHNT, CDR2 YENEEA. CDR3 amino acids: CASSAREGQETQYF. For the CDR3, the DNA is TGTGCCAGCAGCGCCCGGGAGGGGCAAGAGACCCAGTACTTC.

This clonotype has a count of ten or more. This sequence joins TRBV5-1 and TRBJ2-1; D assignment may be TRBD1 or TRBD2 (5 bases each). The V and J ends lost 9 bases and 3 bases respectively, with 16 bases between them. This CDR3 region has 14 residues. CDR1 and CDR2 from the germline V gene are SGHRS and YFSETQ. The chain's CDR3 is CATTDWDLYNEQFF. CDR3 coding DNA: TGCGCCACCACGGATTGGGACCTCTACAATGAGCAGTTCTTC.

This clonotype was picked up many times. The chain couples TRBV29-1 to TRBJ2-1; D may correspond to TRBD1 or TRBD2 (5 bases each). Looked up from germline, CDR1 is SQVTM and CDR2 is ANQGSEA. The CDR3 length is 12 residues. V dropped 1 base and J dropped 6 bases, with 7 bases sitting between them. The CDR3 DNA reads as TGCAGCGTTGAAGGTGGGGGCAATGAGCAGTTCTTC. Its translation: CSVEGGGNEQFF.

This clonotype showed up many times. The chain uses TRBV28 and TRBJ2-1; 8 positions agree with TRBD2. After removal of 3 bases from V and 6 bases from J, the junction contained 4 bases not matched to a gene. Germline-derived CDR1 and CDR2 are MDHEN and SYDVKM. CDR3 length: 14 residues. The CDR3 DNA reads as TGTGCCAGCAGTTTGGCGGGAGGCGGCAATGAGCAGTTCTTC. Translating gives CASSLAGGGNEQFF.